The 10 T cell receptor beta chains presented below share a single source sample, sequenced in a study of T cell repertoires in cytomegalovirus infection (dated by TCRdb to about 2019). Their antigens remain unidentified. Instrument used: Illumina HiSeq 1500. Clones were called with MiXCR by TCRdb after fastp trimmed the public reads at Q25, and only in-frame beta chains were retained. Under each unique CDR3 protein, matching rows form one entry showing the most common genes and DNA. Across this sample there are fewer than 650,000 distinct CDR3 sequences, with about 40% seen only once. The ten largest clones capture about 48% of the sample. According to the study, the label for this sample's treatment or condition signals: in vitro stimulation with specific CMV peptide epitopes to enrich CMV-specific T cells. The sample was cultured PBMCs, taken from culture after CMV antigen stimulation. The origin of the receptors is a human donor in good health (CMV status not recorded). Some clones in this sample may be carry-over from other donors' samples.

This clonotype has just a few counts. The chain recombines TRBV7-2 with TRBJ1-4, with 8 bases matching TRBD1. Germline lookup yields CDR1 SGHTA and CDR2 FQGNSA. The CDR3 totals 16 residues. The V and J ends lost 5 bases and 8 bases, in that order; junction bases with no gene match: 13. This CDR3 reads CASSPRQGYSREKLFF. CDR3 DNA: TGTGCCAGCAGCCCAAGACAGGGGTACTCTCGGGAAAAACTGTTTTTT.

The V and J genes are TRBV28 and TRBJ2-6; 7 nucleotides match TRBD1. The CDR3 is made up of 19 amino acids. CDR1 MDHEN and CDR2 SYDVKM come from the germline V gene. The trim removed 6 bases at V and 0 bases at J, leaving 14 bases unmatched. CDR3 amino acids: CASSRRGPTIPSGANVLTF. The CDR3 region has the DNA TGTGCCAGCAGCCGAAGGGGGCCGACTATCCCCTCTGGGGCCAACGTCCTGACTTTC.

The V call is TRBV6-5, the J call TRBJ1-3; 7 nucleotides agree with TRBD1. The germline gives CDR1 MNHEY, CDR2 SVGAGI. This CDR3 is built from 18 residues. Trimming removed 4 bases from V and 3 bases from J; junction bases left unmatched: 15. CDR3 nucleotide sequence: TGTGCCAGCAGTTTCTCCTACAGGGGACCGTTGGGTGGAAACACCATATATTTT. This gives the protein CASSFSYRGPLGGNTIYF.

This rearrangement joins TRBV4-1 to TRBJ1-1; D remains ambiguous. Trimming pared 2 bases from V and 4 bases from J, leaving 11 bases between. The CDR3 has 14 amino acids. Germline loops: CDR1 MGHRA, CDR2 YSYEKL. The CDR3 sequence: CASSQSWGSTEAFF. Written as DNA, the CDR3 is TGCGCCAGCAGCCAAAGTTGGGGATCCACTGAAGCTTTCTTT.

The chain joins TRBV7-2 to TRBJ2-1; D possibly corresponds to TRBD1 (6 bases). Germline CDR1 reads SGHTA; CDR2 reads FQGNSA. Trimming cost V 5 bases and J 4 bases, with 18 bases left between them. The CDR3 has 16 residues. The CDR3 loop reads CASSTRSGTNYNEQFF. The CDR3 DNA is TGTGCCAGCAGCACCCGCTCCGGGACAAATTACAATGAGCAGTTCTTC.

This clonotype occurred a few times. The rearrangement joins TRBV7-6 to TRBJ2-1; TRBD2 is a possible D gene (6 bases). Germline lookup yields CDR1 SGHVS and CDR2 FNYEAQ. V shed 4 bases and J shed 14 bases, with 15 bases lying between them. CDR3 length equals 12 residues. The CDR3 protein is CASSSREPLEFF. The DNA of the CDR3 is TGTGCCAGCAGCTCCCGGGAGCCCTTGGAGTTCTTC.

There are a few counts of this clonotype. The chain is built from TRBV7-6 and TRBJ2-7; possible D gene TRBD2, 5 bases. CDR1 and CDR2 (germline): SGHVS, FNYEAQ. The CDR3 extends over 11 amino acids. The V end lost 7 bases, the J end lost 4 bases, and 8 bases lay between the germline ends. CDR3 in DNA: TGTGCCAGCACCACGGGGTACGAGCAGTACTTC. It codes for CASTTGYEQYF.

This chain joins TRBV6-2 or TRBV6-3 and TRBJ2-3; no clear D gene. With 2 bases removed from V and 8 bases from J, the gap between germline ends came to 8 bases. There are 12 residues in the CDR3. Germline CDR1 and CDR2: MNHEY and SVGEGT. This CDR3 reads CASSYVGATQYF. In DNA form, the CDR3 reads TGTGCCAGCAGTTACGTCGGCGCTACGCAGTATTTT.

V and J are TRBV14 and TRBJ2-5; the D gene is possibly TRBD2 (5 bases). The length of the CDR3 is 15 residues. Trimming pared 4 bases from V and 1 base from J, leaving 13 bases between. The germline V gene encodes CDR1 SGHDN and CDR2 FVKESK. The CDR3, as DNA: TGTGCCAGCAGCCTGAGGGAAAGAGCCCAAGAGACCCAGTACTTC. Its protein product is CASSLRERAQETQYF.

The gene calls are TRBV25-1 and TRBJ2-3; D tentatively fits TRBD1 or TRBD2 (6 bases each). Germline loops: CDR1 MGHDK, CDR2 SYGVNS. This CDR3 has 19 residues. V shed 1 base and J shed 3 bases, with 23 bases lying between them. The CDR3 loop reads CASSESIQGTGRTTDTQYF. The CDR3 DNA is TGTGCCAGCAGTGAATCGATCCAGGGGACGGGGAGGACGACAGATACGCAGTATTTT.